The 32 T cell receptor beta chains below were found in one sample sequenced in a study of blood T cell repertoires in COVID-19. Sequenced by immunoSEQ multiplex PCR; TCRdb stores in-frame clones only, minus some. The sample yields under 250,000 clones, around 89% seen once. Sequenced material: PBMCs or T cells enriched from blood (not recorded which). These TCRs come from a woman between 18 and 29 years old in a cohort exposed to, infected with or recovered from COVID-19 (not recorded which).

J is TRBJ1-1 and V is TRBV13, with D maybe TRBD1 (6 bases). The CDR3 spans 15 residues. The V gene lost 1 base and the J gene lost 1 base, with 10 bases spanning the gap. The germline gives CDR1 PRHDT, CDR2 FYEKMQ (reference sequence). CDR3 protein: CASSLEGERNTEAFF. The DNA of the CDR3 is TGTGCCAGCAGCTTAGAGGGGGAAAGGAACACTGAAGCTTTCTTT.

This chain connects TRBV5-8 to TRBJ1-4, with 8 bases that match TRBD1. The CDR3 has 14 amino acids. With V trimmed by 4 bases and J by 7 bases, 6 bases remained unmatched. Per germline, CDR1 SGHTS and CDR2 YDEGEE. CDR3 residues: CASSHGQGGEKLFF. The CDR3 DNA sequence: TGTGCCAGCAGCCACGGACAGGGCGGTGAAAAACTGTTTTTT.

The chain has TRBV28 and TRBJ1-2, with a weak D call TRBD1 (6 bases). V dropped 4 bases and J dropped 3 bases, with 15 bases sitting between them. Per germline, CDR1 MDHEN and CDR2 SYDVKM. The CDR3 extends over 15 amino acids. CDR3 sequence reads: CASSSTGTPDYGYTF. In DNA form, the CDR3 reads TGTGCCAGCAGTTCCACCGGGACACCAGACTATGGCTACACCTTC.

This chain uses TRBV7-3 with TRBJ2-1, with 7 nucleotides matching TRBD1. V was pared by 1 base and J by 5 bases, with 2 bases of the junction left unmatched. This CDR3 spans 14 amino acids. CDR1 is SGHTA and CDR2 is FQGTGA in the germline V gene. The CDR3 coding sequence is TGTGCCAGCAGCTTAAAGGGACAGAACAATGAGCAGTTCTTC. Amino acids: CASSLKGQNNEQFF.

This sequence joins TRBV5-1 and TRBJ2-3; D ambiguous. Per the germline V gene, CDR1 is SGHRS and CDR2 is YFSETQ. V shed 4 bases and J shed 4 bases, with 16 bases lying between them. This CDR3 is 15 amino acids long. The CDR3 nucleotides are TGCGCCAGCAGCCATAGAGACTTGGTGTCAGATACGCAGTATTTT. Protein product: CASSHRDLVSDTQYF.

The V call is TRBV18, the J call TRBJ2-5; 9 positions match TRBD1. The CDR3 consists of 15 residues. Germline trimming cut 6 bases from V and 4 bases from J; bases unmatched to any gene: 9. From germline, CDR1 is KGHSH and CDR2 LQKENI. DNA for the CDR3: TGTGCCAGCTCGCTACGGGACAGGGCTTTAGAGACCCAGTACTTC. It translates to CASSLRDRALETQYF.

The rearrangement joins TRBV7-8 to TRBJ2-7; the D gene is possibly TRBD1 (6 bases). The CDR3 has 14 residues. Trimming removed 1 base from V and 7 bases from J, with 14 bases in between. Germline V gives CDR1 SGHVS, CDR2 FQNEAQ. The CDR3 DNA reads TGTGCCAGCAGCTTAGACAGGGCAGGTCAGGAGCAGTACTTC. It is translated as CASSLDRAGQEQYF.

This CDR3 reads CASSGGQAETQYF. CDR3 bases: TGTGCCAGCAGTGGTGGACAGGCGGAGACCCAGTACTTC. The rearrangement uses TRBV2 and TRBJ2-5, with TRBD1 matching over 7 bases. The CDR3 covers 13 residues. Trimming cost V 4 bases and J 5 bases; bases outside gene matches: 4. The germline CDR1 and CDR2 sequences are SNHLY and FYNNEI. The whole variable domain, remainder taken from reference TRBV2 and TRBJ2-5, is EPEVTQTPSHQVTQMGQEVILRCVPISNHLYFYWYRQILGQKVEFLVSFYNNEISEKSEIFDDQFSVERPDGSNFTLKIRSTKLEDSAMYFCASSGGQAETQYFGPGTRLLVL.

The CDR3 DNA follows: TGTGCCAGCATAACACGCGGGACAGGGGTTTTCGAGCAGTACTTC. This gives the protein CASITRGTGVFEQYF. J is TRBJ2-7 and V is TRBV7-2; TRBD1 agrees at 10 bases. The CDR3 has 15 amino acids. Unmatched junction bases numbered 12, after V lost 7 bases and J lost 6 bases. Germline CDR1 reads SGHTA; CDR2 reads FQGNSA.

V gene TRBV19 combines with J gene TRBJ1-1, with TRBD1 matching 7 bases. The CDR3 is 14 residues long. The V gene's germline CDR1 is LNHDA and CDR2 SQIVND (reference sequence). The J segment lost 4 bases and the V segment lost 1 base, leaving 3 bases of the junction unmatched. CDR3 region: CASSIVQGGTEAFF. The CDR3 nucleotides are TGTGCCAGTAGTATAGTGCAGGGGGGCACTGAAGCTTTCTTT.

This chain uses TRBV2 with TRBJ1-2, with 9 bases lining up with TRBD1. CDR3 length: 14 amino acids. Germline lookup yields CDR1 SNHLY and CDR2 FYNNEI. The ends lost 5 bases at V and 5 bases at J; junction bases unmatched: 6. DNA for the CDR3: TGTGCCAGCAGTCGACAGGGGGAAGAGTATGGCTACACCTTC. It specifies CASSRQGEEYGYTF.

The chain combines TRBV7-8 with TRBJ2-5, with a possible D match to TRBD1 (5 bases). The CDR3 is 14 residues long. The germline CDR1 and CDR2 sequences are SGHVS and FQNEAQ. The V end lost 6 bases, the J end lost 5 bases, and 16 bases lay between the germline ends. This CDR3 reads CASSPKAGMETQYF. CDR3 nucleotides: TGTGCCAGCAGTCCAAAAGCAGGGATGGAGACCCAGTACTTC.

This clone was counted once. The rearrangement joins TRBV29-1 to TRBJ1-2; a possible D gene is TRBD1 (5 bases). Germline V gives CDR1 SQVTM, CDR2 ANQGSEA. The CDR3 contains 14 residues. Deletions cut 3 bases from V and 4 bases from J, with 15 bases between. CDR3 residues: CSVEVQGRSYGYTF. For the CDR3, the DNA is TGCAGCGTTGAGGTTCAGGGAAGAAGCTATGGCTACACCTTC.

The rearrangement joins TRBV7-2 to TRBJ1-5; D not certain. Germline loops: CDR1 SGHTA, CDR2 FQGNSA. V lost 2 bases and J lost 3, with 8 bases in between. This CDR3 is built from 14 residues. In DNA form, the CDR3 reads TGTGCCAGCAGCTTATTTCAGTCCAATCAGCCCCAGCATTTT. The encoded protein is CASSLFQSNQPQHF. Filled out from reference TRBV7-2 and TRBJ1-5, the complete variable domain reads GAGVSQSPSNKVTEKGKDVELRCDPISGHTALYWYRQSLGQGLEFLIYFQGNSAPDKSGLPSDRFSAERTGGSVSTLTIQRTQQEDSAVYLCASSLFQSNQPQHFGDGTRLSIL.

The chain is built from TRBV10-3 and TRBJ1-5, with 7 positions matching TRBD1. Germline values: CDR1 ENHRY, CDR2 SYGVKD. V was pared by 10 bases and J by 0 bases, with 9 bases of the junction left unmatched. This CDR3 has 15 amino acids. CDR3 in DNA: TGTGCCACGAGACAGGGACAAAATAGCAATCAGCCCCAGCATTTT. Its protein is CATRQGQNSNQPQHF.

The chain links TRBV9 to TRBJ1-2, with TRBD1 matching over 7 bases. Germline lookup yields CDR1 SGDLS and CDR2 YYNGEE. The length of the CDR3 is 14 residues. J lost 8 bases, V lost 6 bases, and 13 bases had no gene match. The CDR3: CASTPQGERAGYTF. CDR3 nucleotides: TGTGCCAGCACGCCGCAGGGGGAGCGGGCAGGCTACACCTTC.

The chain joins TRBV7-2 to TRBJ1-1, with a tentative D call TRBD1 (5 bases). Trimming removed 2 bases at V and 2 bases at J, with 9 bases between. There are 14 residues in the CDR3. Per the germline V gene, CDR1 is SGHTA and CDR2 is FQGNSA. CDR3: CASSLQTGNTEAFF. The CDR3 DNA is TGTGCCAGCAGCTTACAAACAGGTAACACTGAAGCTTTCTTT.

The genes are TRBV3-1 (or the pseudogene TRBV3-2) and TRBJ2-4, with D possibly being TRBD2 (5 bases). Trimming pared 0 bases from V and 7 bases from J, leaving 19 bases between. The CDR3 is made up of 17 amino acids. CDR1 is LGHDT and CDR2 is YNNKEL in the germline V gene (reference sequence). DNA for the CDR3: TGTGCCAGCAGCCAAGACCCCGGGGAAGGAGGCAATAACATTCAGTACTTC. Encoded protein: CASSQDPGEGGNNIQYF.

The J gene is TRBJ2-7, the V gene TRBV7-2, with no clear D. V was cut by 7 bases and J by 2 bases, with 15 bases left in between. The CDR3 is made up of 14 amino acids. The germline CDR1 and CDR2 sequences are SGHTA and FQGNSA. CDR3 protein: CASTSRGWAYEQYF. DNA for the CDR3: TGTGCCAGCACCTCCCGCGGCTGGGCCTACGAGCAGTACTTC.

This clone has more than one count but fewer than ten. The chain is built from TRBV7-6 and TRBJ2-2; TRBD1 matches at 9 bases. Losses at the gene ends were 6 bases for V and 8 bases for J; bases not matched to a gene: 10. The CDR3 consists of 15 residues. Germline CDR1 reads SGHVS; CDR2 reads FNYEAQ. CDR3 region: CASSYPGQGTGELFF. The CDR3 DNA follows: TGTGCCAGCAGTTACCCGGGACAGGGTACGGGGGAGCTGTTTTTT.

The gene calls are TRBV5-1 and TRBJ1-6; possibly TRBD1 for D (6 bases). The CDR3 length is 15 residues. V dropped 4 bases and J dropped 5 bases, with 13 bases sitting between them. CDR1 SGHRS and CDR2 YFSETQ come from the germline V gene. The CDR3 DNA follows: TGCGCCAGCAGCAGATCGGACAGAGATAATTCACCCCTCCACTTT. It encodes CASSRSDRDNSPLHF.

The chain uses TRBV21-1 and TRBJ2-1; the table's D call of TRBD2 was not tested on the DNA. TRBV21-1 is recorded as a pseudogene. This CDR3 region has 16 residues. The CDR3 spells CASSRLAGVCYNEQFF. The CDR3, as DNA: TGTGCCAGCAGCAGACTAGCGGGGGTGTGCTACAATGAGCAGTTCTTC.

This clone came up many times. The V call is TRBV5-6, the J call TRBJ1-6, with 9 bases lining up with TRBD1. Germline CDR1 SGHDT, CDR2 YYEEEE. The CDR3 is 16 residues long. Losses at the gene ends were 4 bases for V and 10 bases for J; bases not matched to a gene: 12. For the CDR3, the DNA is TGTGCCAGCAGCCGAAGGACAGGGGAGTATAGCTCACCCCTCCACTTT. Amino acids: CASSRRTGEYSSPLHF.

J is TRBJ1-6 and V is TRBV6-4; a weak D match, TRBD1 (6 bases). The CDR3 is made up of 15 amino acids. The V end was cut by 6 bases, the J end by 7 bases, with 16 bases between. From germline, CDR1 is MRHNA and CDR2 SNTAGT. Here the CDR3 reads CASRGQPRENSPLHF. CDR3 sequence (DNA): TGTGCCAGCAGAGGACAGCCCCGAGAGAATTCACCCCTCCACTTT.

The chain links TRBV5-1 to TRBJ2-3; D unclear. The CDR3 covers 16 residues. Germline CDR1 reads SGHRS; CDR2 reads YFSETQ. V was shortened by 0 bases and J by 0 bases, with 11 bases between the two germline ends. The CDR3 loop is CASSLGLISSTDTQYF. CDR3 DNA: TGCGCCAGCAGCTTGGGCCTAATCTCTAGCACAGATACGCAGTATTTT.

The gene calls are TRBV2 and TRBJ2-1, with 7 positions matching TRBD2. The CDR3 is made up of 13 amino acids. CDR1 and CDR2 from the germline V gene are SNHLY and FYNNEI. J gave up 7 bases and V 5 bases, and 5 bases lay outside the gene matches. The CDR3 DNA sequence: TGTGCCAGCAGTACCCATAGCGGGAATGAGCAGTTCTTC. Translation gives CASSTHSGNEQFF.

This rearrangement joins TRBV19 to TRBJ1-4, with TRBD1 matching 7 bases. The CDR3 has 13 residues. The J segment lost 3 bases and the V segment lost 10 bases, leaving 5 bases of the junction unmatched. The germline gives CDR1 LNHDA, CDR2 SQIVND (reference sequence). The CDR3 loop reads CAISTGSNEKLFF. CDR3 DNA sequence: TGTGCCATCTCGACAGGGTCTAATGAAAAACTGTTTTTT.

This clone was counted once. The chain uses TRBV21-1 and TRBJ1-3. TRBV21-1 represents a pseudogene. The CDR3 totals 15 residues. CDR3 sequence reads: CASSRGVRVGNTIYF. The CDR3 coding sequence is TGTGCCAGCAGCAGGGGGGTACGCGTTGGAAACACCATATATTTT.

To note about this clone: This specimen includes other DNA sequences encoding the same CDR3. This chain uses TRBV19 with TRBJ1-6; the match to TRBD1 covers 8 bases. Germline CDR1 reads LNHDA; CDR2 reads SQIVND (reference sequence). The CDR3 has 15 amino acids. The trim removed 5 bases at V and 10 bases at J, leaving 10 bases unmatched. CDR3 coding DNA: TGTGCCAGTAGTCTCGGACAGGGTTTTCGATCACCCCTCCACTTT. Its protein product is CASSLGQGFRSPLHF.

J is TRBJ1-2 and V is TRBV28; D unclear. CDR3 size: 12 residues. Germline CDR1 MDHEN, CDR2 SYDVKM. V was pared by 5 bases and J by 5 bases, with 9 bases between. The CDR3 reads CASSPQRYGYTF. The CDR3 bases are TGTGCCAGCAGTCCACAGAGATATGGCTACACCTTC.

The J gene is TRBJ2-2, the V gene TRBV7-9; D possibly corresponds to TRBD1 (5 bases). The CDR3 loop spans 16 amino acids. V was trimmed by 5 bases and J by 2 bases, leaving 15 bases between them. The germline V gene has CDR1 SEHNR and CDR2 FQNEAQ (reference sequence). CDR3 sequence reads: CASSPTDSYNTGELFF. Written as DNA, the CDR3 is TGTGCCAGCAGCCCGACAGATTCCTATAACACCGGGGAGCTGTTTTTT.

This chain uses TRBV5-6 with TRBJ2-7; TRBD2 aligns across 9 bases. Germline V gene lookup returns CDR1 SGHDT and CDR2 YYEEEE. This CDR3 region has 15 residues. CDR3 coding DNA: TGTGCTTCCGACGACTCTAGCGGGATAATCTACGAGCAGTACTTC. Protein product: CASDDSSGIIYEQYF.